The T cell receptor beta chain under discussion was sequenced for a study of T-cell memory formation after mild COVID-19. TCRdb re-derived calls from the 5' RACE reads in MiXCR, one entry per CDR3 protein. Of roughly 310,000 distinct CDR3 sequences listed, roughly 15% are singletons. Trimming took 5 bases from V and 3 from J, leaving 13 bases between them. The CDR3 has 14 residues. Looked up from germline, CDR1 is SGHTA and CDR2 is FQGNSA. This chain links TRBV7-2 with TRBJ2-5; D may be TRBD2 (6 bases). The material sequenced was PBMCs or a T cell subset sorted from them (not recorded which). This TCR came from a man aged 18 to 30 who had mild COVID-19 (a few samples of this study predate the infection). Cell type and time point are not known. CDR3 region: CASSARLDEETQYF. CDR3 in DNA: TGTGCCAGCAGCGCGAGACTAGACGAAGAGACCCAGTACTTC.